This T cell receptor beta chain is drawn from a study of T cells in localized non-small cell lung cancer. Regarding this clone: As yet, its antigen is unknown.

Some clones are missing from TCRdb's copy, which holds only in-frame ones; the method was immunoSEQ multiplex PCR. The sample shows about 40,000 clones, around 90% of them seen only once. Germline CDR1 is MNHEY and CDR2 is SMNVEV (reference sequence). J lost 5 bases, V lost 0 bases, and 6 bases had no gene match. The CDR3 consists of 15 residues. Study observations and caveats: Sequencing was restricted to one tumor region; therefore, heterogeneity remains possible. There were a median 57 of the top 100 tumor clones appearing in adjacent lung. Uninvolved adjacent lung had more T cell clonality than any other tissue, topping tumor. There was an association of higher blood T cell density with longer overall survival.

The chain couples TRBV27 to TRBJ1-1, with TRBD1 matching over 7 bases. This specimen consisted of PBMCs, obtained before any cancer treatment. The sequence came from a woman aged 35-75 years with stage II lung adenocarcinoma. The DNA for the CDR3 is TGTGCCAGCAGTTTATCCCGGACAGGATCAACTGAAGCTTTCTTT. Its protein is CASSLSRTGSTEAFF.